What follows are 23 T cell receptor beta chains derived from one specimen sequenced in a study of blood T cells in healthy people across ages. The second PCR ran 7 to 11 cycles with a sample-barcoded 5' primer and J-beta primers. TCRdb re-derived calls from the 5' RACE reads in MiXCR, one entry per CDR3 protein. The sample contains about 780,000 distinct CDR3 sequences, around 62% of which appear only once. Sequenced input: blood. Receptors originate from a man aged 25 to 40 in good health.

About this clonotype itself: Germline and junction disagree at one end, which may indicate a read error. The chain recombines TRBV20-1 with TRBJ1-5; 8 bases line up with TRBD1. Germline CDR1 is DFQATT and CDR2 is SNEGSKA (reference sequence). The CDR3 spans 17 residues. DNA of the CDR3: TGCAGTGCTAATTGGGGTACAGGGGGGTATAGCAATCAGCCTCAGCATTTT. It codes for CSANWGTGGYSNQPQHF.

V gene TRBV5-1 combines with J gene TRBJ2-1, with D hard to call. The CDR3 sequence is 14 residues long. The germline CDR1 and CDR2 sequences are SGHRS and YFSETQ. V dropped 0 bases and J dropped 6 bases, with 10 bases sitting between them. The CDR3 here is CASSLADPPNEQFF. In DNA form, the CDR3 reads TGCGCCAGCAGCTTGGCAGATCCTCCCAATGAGCAGTTCTTC. Full variable domain (rest looked up from reference TRBV5-1 and TRBJ2-1): KAGVTQTPRYLIKTRGQQVTLSCSPISGHRSVSWYQQTPGQGLQFLFEYFSETQRNKGNFPGRFSGRQFSNSRSEMNVSTLELGDSALYLCASSLADPPNEQFFGPGTRLTVL.

The V and J genes are TRBV7-3 and TRBJ2-1, with D perhaps TRBD1 (5 bases). Germline assignment: CDR1 SGHTA and CDR2 FQGTGA. The CDR3 is made up of 12 amino acids. The ends were cut back, 5 bases at V and 8 bases at J, with 10 bases in the middle. The CDR3 DNA reads as TGTGCCAGCAGCCCTCAGGGCCATGAGCAGTTCTTC. It translates to CASSPQGHEQFF.

V is TRBV10-3 and J is TRBJ2-2, with 7 nucleotides matching TRBD1. V shed 6 bases and J 0 bases; nucleotides not matched to a gene: 4. CDR1 ENHRY and CDR2 SYGVKD come from the germline V gene. The length of the CDR3 is 15 residues. The CDR3 DNA reads TGTGCCATCAGCAGGGACAGCCCGAACACCGGGGAGCTGTTTTTT. It is translated as CAISRDSPNTGELFF.

This chain joins TRBV12-3 or TRBV12-4 and TRBJ2-4, with TRBD2 as a possible D gene (5 bases). TRBJ2-7 explains the end of the DNA better; the J call may be wrong. This CDR3 comprises 13 residues. This CDR3 is CASSFGEGYEQYF. The CDR3 nucleotides read TGTGCCAGCAGTTTCGGCGAGGGCTACGAGCAGTACTTC.

In its sample, this clonotype was seen many times. The rearrangement uses TRBV6-5 and TRBJ2-3; D is unclear. The CDR3 totals 12 residues. Germline lookup yields CDR1 MNHEY and CDR2 SVGAGI. V lost 6 bases and J 5 bases, leaving 9 bases between the germline ends. The CDR3: CASSSLGDTQYF. CDR3 coding DNA: TGTGCCAGCAGCTCCTTAGGAGATACGCAGTATTTT.

The CDR3 DNA reads as TGTGCCAGCAGCCAGGAATCTAACTATGGCTACACCTTC. Its protein product is CASSQESNYGYTF. This chain joins TRBV3-1 and TRBJ1-2; D unresolved. This CDR3 is 13 amino acids long. Trimming removed 3 bases from V and 0 bases from J, with 5 bases in between. Germline V gives CDR1 LGHDT, CDR2 YNNKEL (reference sequence).

The chain employs TRBV7-3 and TRBJ2-1, with 7 bases lining up with TRBD2. Germline assignment: CDR1 SGHTA and CDR2 FQGTGA. V was pared by 3 bases and J by 8 bases, with 7 bases of the junction left unmatched. The CDR3 contains 14 residues. CDR3 amino acids: CASSLWTTSDEQFF. The CDR3 nucleotides are TGTGCCAGCAGCTTGTGGACTACTAGCGATGAGCAGTTCTTC.

This chain uses TRBV7-9 with TRBJ1-2; D is perhaps TRBD1 (5 bases). V was shortened by 11 bases and J by 5 bases, with 12 bases between the two germline ends. Germline V lookup: CDR1 SEHNR, CDR2 FQNEAQ (reference sequence). The CDR3 has 11 residues. The CDR3 coding sequence is TGTGCCTTGCAGGGCGAATATGGCTACACCTTC. This codes for CALQGEYGYTF.

In its sample, this clonotype was seen many times. At one boundary the junction diverges from the germline segment, which might be a read error. This CDR3 is CASSQEDTQYF. CDR3 nucleotide sequence: TGCGCCAGCAGCCAAGAAGATACGCAGTATTTT. V usage is TRBV4-2 and J usage is TRBJ2-3; D is undetermined. The length of the CDR3 is 11 residues. The germline V gene has CDR1 LGHNA and CDR2 YNFKEQ.

This CDR3 reads CSVVRFSNQPQHF. The CDR3 region has the DNA TGCAGCGTTGTTAGGTTTAGCAATCAGCCCCAGCATTTT. The chain links TRBV29-1 to TRBJ1-5, with D unclear. Germline V gene sequence: CDR1 SQVTM, CDR2 ANQGSEA. V lost 4 bases and J 0 bases, leaving 7 bases between the germline ends. This CDR3 contains 13 residues.

The chain links TRBV4-3 to TRBJ1-4; no definite D call. Germline CDR1 is LGHNA and CDR2 is YSLEER. Trimming took 4 bases from V and 3 from J, leaving 9 bases between them. This CDR3 has 14 residues. Here the CDR3 reads CASSPGISNEKLFF. CDR3 DNA sequence: TGCGCCAGCAGCCCCGGGATATCTAATGAAAAACTGTTTTTT.

The rearrangement uses TRBV5-1 and TRBJ1-2; D is possibly TRBD1 (6 bases). The length of the CDR3 is 14 residues. Germline lookup yields CDR1 SGHRS and CDR2 YFSETQ. V was cut by 4 bases and J by 6 bases, with 16 bases left in between. This chain's CDR3 is CASSPGQPLDGYTF. The CDR3 nucleotides read TGCGCCAGCAGCCCCGGACAGCCCCTTGATGGCTACACCTTC.

The chain couples TRBV12-3 or TRBV12-4 to TRBJ2-2; 8 nucleotides align to TRBD2. The CDR3 has 13 residues. The V gene end was trimmed by 5 bases and the J gene end by 6 bases; junction bases not matched to a gene: 2. The CDR3 nucleotides are TGTGCCAGCAGTGCGGGGGGCGCCGGGGAGCTGTTTTTT. As protein: CASSAGGAGELFF.

The chain recombines TRBV4-3 with TRBJ2-7; 7 nucleotides match TRBD1. From germline, CDR1 is LGHNA and CDR2 YSLEER. With 2 bases clipped from V and 6 bases from J, the junction kept 13 bases outside the gene matches. The length of the CDR3 is 16 residues. The CDR3 loop is CASSQNRDRILSEQYF. Here the CDR3 DNA reads TGCGCCAGCAGCCAAAACCGGGACAGAATTTTGAGCGAGCAGTACTTC.

The genes are TRBV20-1 and TRBJ2-5; perhaps D is TRBD1 or TRBD2 (6 bases each). Trimming cost V 6 bases and J 4 bases, with 18 bases left between them. Germline-derived CDR1 and CDR2 are DFQATT and SNEGSKA (reference sequence). The CDR3 runs 14 residues. CDR3 loop: CSASVPGARETQYF. The CDR3 nucleotides are TGCAGTGCGTCCGTTCCGGGGGCAAGAGAGACCCAGTACTTC.

V is TRBV5-1 and J is TRBJ1-2, with D perhaps TRBD1 (6 bases). Looked up from germline, CDR1 is SGHRS and CDR2 is YFSETQ. The CDR3 is 16 residues long. Deletions cut 6 bases from V and 4 bases from J, with 22 bases between. CDR3 nucleotides: TGCGCCAGCAACCTGATACAGGGTCCCTCGGGCTATGGCTACACCTTC. Amino acids: CASNLIQGPSGYGYTF.

This clonotype was counted only a few times. V is TRBV4-3 and J is TRBJ1-2, with D hard to call. Trimming left V 0 bases short and J 7 bases short, with 12 bases between. CDR1 and CDR2 (germline): LGHNA, YSLEER. The CDR3 is 14 residues long. DNA of the CDR3: TGCGCCAGCAGCCAAGATGCCGCCGGTGGTGGCTACACCTTC. As protein: CASSQDAAGGGYTF.

This chain joins TRBV4-2 and TRBJ2-2, with D unresolved. The ends were cut back, 2 bases at V and 1 base at J, with 5 bases in the middle. Germline CDR1 reads LGHNA; CDR2 reads YNFKEQ. The CDR3 runs 14 residues. DNA for the CDR3: TGTGCCAGCAGCCAACTTAAGAACACCGGGGAGCTGTTTTTT. As protein: CASSQLKNTGELFF.

The J gene is TRBJ2-7, the V gene TRBV29-1; D is unclear. The end of the DNA aligns better with TRBJ2-5, so the J call may be wrong. Germline loops: CDR1 SQVTM, CDR2 ANQGSEA. The CDR3 contains 12 residues. The CDR3 bases are TGCAGCCTTCGTGGGCAGTCCGAGACCCAGTACTTC. This codes for CSLRGQSETQYF.

The V and J genes are TRBV27 and TRBJ2-3; 8 bases are a match to TRBD2. This CDR3 is built from 15 residues. Trimming removed 6 bases from V and 7 bases from J; junction bases left unmatched: 12. Looked up from germline, CDR1 is MNHEY and CDR2 is SMNVEV (reference sequence). CDR3 coding DNA: TGTGCCAGCAGCACTTGGGGCGGGGGGAGGTATACGCAGTATTTT. Protein product: CASSTWGGGRYTQYF.

Comment on this clonotype: One junction end does not reproduce the germline sequence, and a read error may be involved. This chain joins TRBV7-2 and TRBJ2-1, with D possibly being TRBD2 (7 bases). This CDR3 has 16 residues. Germline CDR1 reads SGHTA; CDR2 reads FQGNSA. The CDR3 loop is CAGSPLGGGSYNEQFF. The CDR3 DNA reads TGTGCCGGCAGCCCCCTGGGAGGGGGGTCCTACAATGAGCAGTTCTTC.

The V call is TRBV4-3, the J call TRBJ2-3; the D is unclear. The V and J ends lost 0 bases and 2 bases respectively, with 12 bases between them. CDR3 length: 16 residues. The germline gives CDR1 LGHNA, CDR2 YSLEER. The CDR3 reads CASSQDWKLTTDTQYF. CDR3 in DNA: TGCGCCAGCAGCCAAGATTGGAAACTAACCACAGATACGCAGTATTTT.